This T cell receptor beta chain is drawn from a study of cytomegalovirus exposure and HLA in healthy donors. Overall study context: Earlier findings included more than 95 million unique TCR beta sequences obtained from about 180 million T cells.

Germline V gene data show CDR1 as SNHLY and CDR2 as FYNNEI. This CDR3 is built from 14 residues. V lost 9 bases and J lost 6; bases outside the gene matches: 13. It was with 60 Vbeta and 13 Jbeta primers that the PCR ran. Only in-frame clones appear in the TCRdb table, and some are missing; sequencing was by immunoSEQ multiplex PCR. The table shows about 110,000 clones, with around 78% occurring only once. The TCR was taken from a young man in good health and CMV-seronegative. This chain uses TRBV2 with TRBJ2-7; TRBD2 agrees at 8 bases. Sequencing input: PBMCs. This CDR3 reads CARQTSGPVCEQYF. The DNA for the CDR3 is TGTGCCAGACAAACTAGCGGCCCAGTATGCGAGCAGTACTTC.